This T cell receptor beta chain came from a study of cytomegalovirus exposure and HLA in healthy donors. About the study: The approximately 110 validation repertoires were reported in a later analysis to have been generated on the same platform as the roughly 670 first-cohort repertoires. The study, taken as a whole, reports: The classifier was said to identify cytomegalovirus status with high specificity and sensitivity.

This CDR3 is 14 amino acids long. Unmatched junction bases numbered 7, after V lost 3 bases and J lost 11 bases. The germline V gene has CDR1 LNHNV and CDR2 YYDKDF (reference sequence). This clone was seen once. The antigen is unknown. Produced via immunoSEQ multiplex PCR; TCRdb's table is partial and in-frame only. Of around 300,000 clones in the sample, roughly 86% are singletons; the top ten hold around 0.88%. While the first cohort had 600 to 800 subjects, the donors belonged to the separate validation cohort of roughly 120 subjects. Specimen: PBMCs. The chain couples TRBV15 to TRBJ2-6; 7 nucleotides match TRBD1. This clonotype originated in a man aged 25-40 years in good health and CMV-seronegative. The CDR3 DNA reads as TGTGCCACCAGCAGGCCGGGACAGCTGGACGTCCTGACTTTC. This gives the protein CATSRPGQLDVLTF.